Each of the 26 T cell receptor beta chains below was sequenced from the same sample in a study of cytotoxic CD8 clonotypes in ibrutinib-treated CLL. Method: immunoSEQ multiplex PCR; TCRdb's copy keeps in-frame clones and lacks some. In the table there are 15,000 to 20,000 clones, roughly 65% of which are singletons. Sequencing was performed on PBMCs, taken before ibrutinib treatment. These receptors were obtained from a human donor with chronic lymphocytic leukemia.

V is TRBV18 and J is TRBJ1-5; D is undetermined. The germline V gene has CDR1 KGHSH and CDR2 LQKENI. The CDR3 covers 13 residues. Trimming left V 3 bases short and J 5 bases short, with 8 bases between. CDR3 sequence reads: CASSPLRDQPQHF. CDR3 sequence (DNA): TGTGCCAGCTCACCCTTGAGGGATCAGCCCCAGCATTTT.

This clone is classed as medium-sized (0.01 to 0.1%). The chain has TRBV10-3 and TRBJ2-1; 8 bases are a match to TRBD1. Losses at the gene ends were 0 bases for V and 4 bases for J; bases not matched to a gene: 5. The V gene's germline CDR1 is ENHRY and CDR2 SYGVKD. This CDR3 contains 16 residues. This CDR3 is CAISESDRGSYNEQFF. CDR3 sequence (DNA): TGTGCCATCAGTGAGTCTGACAGGGGATCTTACAATGAGCAGTTCTTC.

The rearrangement links TRBV7-8 to TRBJ2-1, with D possibly called TRBD1 or TRBD2 (5 bases each). The CDR3 loop spans 14 amino acids. The germline gives CDR1 SGHVS, CDR2 FQNEAQ. V lost 5 bases and J lost 7, with 15 bases in between. In DNA form, the CDR3 reads TGTGCCAGCAGCGTCGGGGACCCGCGGAATGAGCAGTTCTTC. Amino acids: CASSVGDPRNEQFF.

This sequence joins TRBV7-7 and TRBJ2-2; TRBD2 matches 16 bases. This CDR3 contains 18 residues. Losses at the gene ends were 5 bases for V and 5 bases for J; bases not matched to a gene: 8. Germline V gene data show CDR1 as SSHAT and CDR2 as FNYEAQ (reference sequence). The CDR3 bases are TGTGCCAGCAGCCCCCCCGGGACTAGCGGGGGGGCAACCGGGGAGCTGTTTTTT. It is translated as CASSPPGTSGGATGELFF. The variable domain in full, completed from reference TRBV7-7 and TRBJ2-2, reads GAGVSQSPRYKVTKRGQDVTLRCDPISSHATLYWYQQALGQGPEFLTYFNYEAQPDKSGLPSDRFSAERPEGSISTLTIQRTEQRDSAMYRCASSPPGTSGGATGELFFGEGSRLTVL.

This chain connects TRBV9 to TRBJ2-3; unclear D gene. The CDR3 loop spans 16 amino acids. V was clipped by 0 bases and J by 2 bases, with 13 bases between them. CDR1 is SGDLS, CDR2 YYNGEE, per germline. As DNA, the CDR3 is TGTGCCAGCAGCGTAGAAGGTCAGGCAACCACAGATACGCAGTATTTT. Translated: CASSVEGQATTDTQYF.

The V gene is TRBV7-9, the J gene TRBJ1-2; D may be TRBD1 (5 bases). Germline CDR1 and CDR2: SEHNR and FQNEAQ (reference sequence). The V end was cut by 5 bases, the J end by 9 bases, with 16 bases between. This CDR3 has 13 residues. The CDR3, as DNA: TGTGCCAGCAGCCCCCGGGGCGACGAGAGCTACACCTTC. Translation gives CASSPRGDESYTF.

V and J are TRBV6-1 and TRBJ1-4; D ambiguous. The CDR3 contains 14 residues. Trimming pared 9 bases from V and 4 bases from J, leaving 15 bases between. Germline V gene lookup returns CDR1 MNHNS and CDR2 SASEGT. CDR3 nucleotides: TGTGCCAGTGGATTTTGGGTCTTTAATGAAAAACTGTTTTTT. This sequence encodes CASGFWVFNEKLFF.

The rearrangement links TRBV25-1 to TRBJ1-6; the D gene is possibly TRBD1 (6 bases). The V end lost 1 base, the J end lost 14 bases, and 15 bases lay between the germline ends. The germline CDR1 and CDR2 sequences are MGHDK and SYGVNS. This CDR3 is built from 14 residues. CDR3 amino acids: CASSEFGEGESLHF. The CDR3 DNA sequence: TGTGCCAGCAGTGAATTCGGGGAGGGGGAGTCCCTCCACTTT.

This sequence joins TRBV15 and TRBJ2-1; D possibly corresponds to TRBD2 (7 bases). This CDR3 comprises 17 residues. Germline assignment: CDR1 LNHNV and CDR2 YYDKDF (reference sequence). The ends were cut back, 1 base at V and 8 bases at J, with 21 bases in the middle. The CDR3, as DNA: TGTGCCACCAGCAGAGTGACTTTGGCGGGGGCCGGCCATGAGCAGTTCTTC. Amino acid sequence: CATSRVTLAGAGHEQFF.

The genes are TRBV7-9 and TRBJ1-4; 7 bases are a match to TRBD1. Germline CDR1 SEHNR, CDR2 FQNEAQ (reference sequence). V lost 5 bases, J lost 8 bases, and 11 bases stayed unmatched. The CDR3 spans 15 residues. The CDR3 DNA is TGTGCCAGCAGCGTACAGGGGCGACTTCCAGAAAAACTGTTTTTT. It is translated as CASSVQGRLPEKLFF.

The chain's CDR3 is CSTGTSSNTGELFF. Written as DNA, the CDR3 is TGCAGCACCGGGACTAGTTCGAACACCGGGGAGCTGTTTTTT. The chain carries TRBV29-1 and TRBJ2-2; 8 positions agree with TRBD2. With V trimmed by 8 bases and J by 0 bases, 5 bases remained unmatched. Germline CDR1 and CDR2: SQVTM and ANQGSEA. The CDR3 extends over 14 amino acids.

J is TRBJ2-7 and V is TRBV10-1, with D maybe TRBD1 (5 bases). V shed 3 bases and J shed 3 bases, with 12 bases lying between them. The germline CDR1 and CDR2 sequences are WNHNN and SYGVQD (reference sequence). The CDR3 extends over 14 amino acids. In nucleotides, the CDR3 is TGCGCCAGCAGTGATAGGGGCACGAACTACGAGCAGTACTTC. This gives the protein CASSDRGTNYEQYF.

V gene TRBV2 combines with J gene TRBJ1-2, with D unclear. Germline V gene sequence: CDR1 SNHLY, CDR2 FYNNEI. This CDR3 has 14 residues. The V gene lost 5 bases and the J gene lost 4 bases, with 14 bases spanning the gap. The CDR3 coding sequence is TGTGCCAGCAGTCTAGCGGGATCCCTCTATGGCTACACCTTC. Translated, it gives CASSLAGSLYGYTF. Together with reference TRBV2 and TRBJ1-2, the CDR3 gives the full variable domain: EPEVTQTPSHQVTQMGQEVILRCVPISNHLYFYWYRQILGQKVEFLVSFYNNEISEKSEIFDDQFSVERPDGSNFTLKIRSTKLEDSAMYFCASSLAGSLYGYTFGSGTRLTVV.

J is TRBJ2-7 and V is TRBV6-1; 7 bases match TRBD2. The CDR3 extends over 15 amino acids. The V segment lost 2 bases and the J segment 3 bases; nucleotides outside the gene matches: 7. The V gene's germline CDR1 is MNHNS and CDR2 SASEGT. In nucleotides, the CDR3 is TGTGCCAGCAGTGAATCCTGGGGGGGAATCTACGAGCAGTACTTC. It translates to CASSESWGGIYEQYF.

The chain carries TRBV4-1 and TRBJ2-7, with 10 bases matching TRBD1. The CDR3 is made up of 15 amino acids. V was pared by 4 bases and J by 3 bases, with 6 bases of the junction left unmatched. Germline V gene lookup returns CDR1 MGHRA and CDR2 YSYEKL. The CDR3 loop reads CASSPQDRGIYEQYF. Written as DNA, the CDR3 is TGCGCCAGCAGCCCGCAGGACAGGGGGATCTACGAGCAGTACTTC.

The sample holds a few counts of this clone. The gene calls are TRBV10-3 and TRBJ1-2, with no clear D. V was cut by 3 bases and J by 4 bases, with 12 bases left in between. CDR1 ENHRY and CDR2 SYGVKD come from the germline V gene. The CDR3 has 14 amino acids. This CDR3 reads CAISDYGNLYGYTF. CDR3 DNA: TGTGCCATCAGTGATTACGGGAACCTCTATGGCTACACCTTC.

The chain joins TRBV30 to TRBJ2-1, with 9 bases that match TRBD2. Germline V gives CDR1 GTSNPN, CDR2 SVGIG (reference sequence). CDR3 length: 14 amino acids. V gave up 2 bases and J gave up 7 bases; unmatched junction bases: 6. The CDR3 loop is CAWSRGLAWNEQFF. The DNA for the CDR3 is TGTGCCTGGAGTCGTGGACTAGCGTGGAATGAGCAGTTCTTC.

In this sample, this clone turned up a few times. The V and J genes are TRBV25-1 and TRBJ1-5; D unresolved. V was clipped by 3 bases and J by 3 bases, with 9 bases between them. There are 14 residues in the CDR3. Germline V gene data show CDR1 as MGHDK and CDR2 as SYGVNS. The CDR3 nucleotides read TGTGCCAGCAGTGAGTCCAGGTCCAATCAGCCCCAGCATTTT. Protein product: CASSESRSNQPQHF.

This clone has just one count. This chain joins TRBV7-3 and TRBJ2-1, with D uncertain. Trimming cost V 1 base and J 5 bases, with 6 bases left between them. The CDR3 consists of 13 residues. Germline V CDR1 and CDR2: SGHTA, FQGTGA. The DNA for the CDR3 is TGTGCCAGCAGCTTAAGGGGTAACAATGAGCAGTTCTTC. It codes for CASSLRGNNEQFF.

The CDR3 DNA follows: TGCACCAGCAGCCAAGAATGGGGGGACCTTAGCGGGATACACAGATACGCAGTATTT. This encodes CTSSQEWGDLSGIHRYAVF. This chain uses TRBV1 with TRBJ2-3; TRBD2 is the table's D call and was not checked against the DNA. TRBV1 is a recognized pseudogene. The CDR3 extends over 19 amino acids.

In its sample, this clone was seen once. The chain uses TRBV7-9 and TRBJ2-1; TRBD2 aligns across 8 bases. The CDR3 is 18 amino acids. Unmatched junction bases numbered 15, after V lost 5 bases and J lost 3 bases. Germline V gives CDR1 SEHNR, CDR2 FQNEAQ (reference sequence). CDR3 sequence reads: CASSPLRGGGGDYNEQFF. The CDR3 DNA reads TGTGCCAGCAGCCCCCTCCGGGGGGGCGGGGGAGACTACAATGAGCAGTTCTTC.

The CDR3 coding sequence is TGTGCCAGCAGTTTAATAGGCGTCATAGGATACGAGCAGTACTTC. This gives the protein CASSLIGVIGYEQYF. This chain uses TRBV27 with TRBJ2-7; D not certain. V lost 2 bases to trimming and J lost 4 bases, with 15 bases between them. The CDR3 runs 15 residues. Germline values: CDR1 MNHEY, CDR2 SMNVEV (reference sequence).

This rearrangement joins TRBV27 to TRBJ2-7, with TRBD1 matching over 10 bases. The J segment lost 2 bases and the V segment lost 8 bases, leaving 6 bases of the junction unmatched. Germline V gene data show CDR1 as MNHEY and CDR2 as SMNVEV (reference sequence). The CDR3 has 14 amino acids. CDR3 in DNA: TGTGCCAGCCGGGGGACAGGGGTCCCCTACGAGCAGTACTTC. This encodes CASRGTGVPYEQYF.

The chain has TRBV7-8 and TRBJ2-5; TRBD1 is a possible D gene (7 bases). Germline CDR1 reads SGHVS; CDR2 reads FQNEAQ. V was pared by 5 bases and J by 1 base, with 14 bases between. This CDR3 has 15 amino acids. CDR3 sequence: CASSHPGGPQETQYF. The CDR3 DNA reads TGTGCCAGCAGCCACCCAGGGGGGCCCCAAGAGACCCAGTACTTC.

This sequence joins TRBV9 and TRBJ2-7; TRBD1 or TRBD2 may be the D gene (6 bases each). Germline V gene data show CDR1 as SGDLS and CDR2 as YYNGEE. The CDR3 runs 14 residues. V was trimmed by 0 bases and J by 5 bases, leaving 12 bases between them. The CDR3 sequence: CASSVDPGANEQYF. The CDR3 bases are TGTGCCAGCAGCGTAGATCCGGGGGCCAACGAGCAGTACTTC.

The chain combines TRBV6-1 with TRBJ2-7; 9 nucleotides agree with TRBD2. The trim removed 5 bases at V and 0 bases at J, leaving 5 bases unmatched. CDR3 length: 15 residues. Germline lookup yields CDR1 MNHNS and CDR2 SASEGT. The CDR3 sequence is CASSLLAGDSYEQYF. Here the CDR3 DNA reads TGTGCCAGCAGTCTACTAGCGGGTGACTCCTACGAGCAGTACTTC.